Below, 10 T cell receptor beta chains from the same sample are listed, as sequenced in a study of breast tumors, draining lymph nodes, adjacent tissues. One entry per CDR3 protein, called by TCRdb with MiXCR from the multiplex PCR reads. Of roughly 120,000 distinct CDR3 sequences in the sample, about 20% were seen once. Samples came from axillary lymph nodes draining the breast cancer. Sequencing was carried out using axillary lymph node tissue. These receptors were collected from a female donor with breast cancer. Some clones in this sample may be carry-over from other donors' samples.

This clonotype was observed at least ten times. This chain links TRBV2 with TRBJ1-5, with a weak D call TRBD1 (5 bases). V was pared by 2 bases and J by 3 bases, with 11 bases between. Germline CDR1 SNHLY, CDR2 FYNNEI. The CDR3 has 15 residues. In DNA form, the CDR3 reads TGTGCCAGCAGTGAATTCCGCAGGGACAATCAGCCCCAGCATTTT. It encodes CASSEFRRDNQPQHF.

This clonotype was detected ten times or more. The rearrangement uses TRBV19 and TRBJ1-6; D remains unclear. This CDR3 has 15 amino acids. Per germline, CDR1 LNHDA and CDR2 SQIVND (reference sequence). Trimming shortened V by 5 bases and J by 6 bases, and 14 bases separated the two germline ends. The CDR3 DNA is TGTGCCAGTAGTTATGGGCAGGCGTCTAATTCACCCCTCCACTTT. This gives the protein CASSYGQASNSPLHF.

This clonotype came up a few times. A much bigger clone sits one base away, suggesting this may be a read error. The conserved phenylalanine or tryptophan normally closing the CDR3 is absent here, so this likely arose from a read error. This sequence joins TRBV29-1 and TRBJ2-3; D ambiguous. The germline CDR1 and CDR2 sequences are SQVTM and ANQGSEA. This CDR3 has 16 amino acids. V was trimmed by 0 bases and J by 0 bases, leaving 13 bases between them. The CDR3 DNA reads TGCAGCGTTGAAGATCAATCAGAGTTTAGCACAGATACGCAGTATCTT. It codes for CSVEDQSEFSTDTQYL.

This clonotype has a count of ten or more. The chain employs TRBV28 and TRBJ2-7; weak D call: TRBD2 (6 bases). Germline V gene data show CDR1 as MDHEN and CDR2 as SYDVKM. The length of the CDR3 is 15 residues. V was pared by 3 bases and J by 2 bases, with 14 bases between. The CDR3 region is CASSFSSGVTYEQYF. The CDR3 bases are TGTGCCAGCAGTTTTTCTTCGGGAGTTACCTACGAGCAGTACTTC. Full variable domain (remainder filled in from reference TRBV28 and TRBJ2-7): DVKVTQSSRYLVKRTGEKVFLECVQDMDHENMFWYRQDPGLGLRLIYFSYDVKMKEKGDIPEGYSVSREKKERFSLILESASTNQTSMYLCASSFSSGVTYEQYFGPGTRLTVT.

This clonotype was counted many times. The rearrangement links TRBV6-1 to TRBJ1-6; D not certain. Trimming cost V 6 bases and J 12 bases, with 12 bases left between them. The germline gives CDR1 MNHNS, CDR2 SASEGT. This CDR3 region has 12 residues. CDR3: CASRTNWGPLHF. CDR3 nucleotides: TGTGCCAGCAGGACGAACTGGGGACCCCTCCACTTT.

Worth noting for this clonotype: A much larger clone is a single base away; this may be a read error. The chain has TRBV20-1 and TRBJ2-7; D could derive from TRBD1 or TRBD2 (5 bases each). V was pared by 5 bases and J by 4 bases, with 15 bases between. The germline V gene has CDR1 DFQATT and CDR2 SNEGSKA (reference sequence). The CDR3 length is 13 residues. The CDR3 is CSAGRGISYEQYF. The CDR3 DNA is TGCAGTGCTGGACGGGGCATTAGTTACGAGCAGTACTTC.

There are many counts of this clonotype. The V and J genes are TRBV18 and TRBJ2-7, with 10 bases that match TRBD2. Germline CDR1 KGHSH, CDR2 LQKENI. The V and J ends lost 0 bases and 4 bases, in that order; junction bases with no gene match: 3. The CDR3 loop spans 15 amino acids. Written as DNA, the CDR3 is TGTGCCAGCTCACCACCTTCTAGCGGGAGATACGAGCAGTACTTC. It translates to CASSPPSSGRYEQYF.

This clonotype was counted many times. This chain uses TRBV5-1 with TRBJ2-2; weak D call: TRBD2 (6 bases). Trimming removed 2 bases from V and 7 bases from J, with 15 bases in between. The CDR3 covers 15 residues. CDR1 is SGHRS and CDR2 is YFSETQ in the germline V gene. The CDR3 loop is CASSFGTSYGGELFF. CDR3 bases: TGCGCCAGCAGCTTTGGAACTAGCTATGGCGGGGAGCTGTTTTTT.

This rearrangement joins TRBV5-6 to TRBJ2-7; 7 bases are a match to TRBD1. Trimming removed 4 bases from V and 4 bases from J; junction bases left unmatched: 2. CDR1 SGHDT and CDR2 YYEEEE come from the germline V gene. The CDR3 is 12 residues long. CDR3 loop: CASSEGQYEQYF. The CDR3 coding sequence is TGTGCCAGCAGCGAGGGACAGTACGAGCAGTACTTC.

A remark on this clonotype: With a much larger clone just one base away, this may be a read error. This rearrangement joins TRBV27 to TRBJ2-7, with a tentative D call TRBD2 (6 bases). V was cut by 2 bases and J by 3 bases, with 17 bases left in between. The germline gives CDR1 MNHEY, CDR2 SMNVEV (reference sequence). CDR3 length equals 16 residues. In nucleotides, the CDR3 is TGTGCCAGCAGTTTAAGAGGGGCGGCTAGCGACTACGAGCAGTACTTC. It specifies CASSLRGAASDYEQYF.